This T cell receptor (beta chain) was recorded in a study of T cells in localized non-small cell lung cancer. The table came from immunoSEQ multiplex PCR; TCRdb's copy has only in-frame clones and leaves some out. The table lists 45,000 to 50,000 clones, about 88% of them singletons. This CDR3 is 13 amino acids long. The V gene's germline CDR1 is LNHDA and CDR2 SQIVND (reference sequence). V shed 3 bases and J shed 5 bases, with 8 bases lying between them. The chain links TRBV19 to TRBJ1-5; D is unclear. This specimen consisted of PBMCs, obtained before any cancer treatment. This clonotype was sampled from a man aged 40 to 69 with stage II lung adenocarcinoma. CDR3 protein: CASSMEEDQPQHF. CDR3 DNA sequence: TGTGCCAGTAGTATGGAGGAAGATCAGCCCCAGCATTTT.